What follows describes a single TCR beta chain. What it binds is not known. Generated by immunoSEQ multiplex PCR, the TCRdb table keeps only in-frame clones and is missing some. The data hold over 150,000 clones, with about 90% observed a single time. This specimen belongs to a study of cytomegalovirus exposure and HLA in healthy donors. Study-wide points: Reported performance of the classifier showed diagnosis of cytomegalovirus status with high specificity and sensitivity. Overall, approximately 180 TCR beta chains were annotated as cytomegalovirus-associated. Across donors, most TCRs were seen rarely, yet some public ones were widespread.

This clonotype was sampled from a woman younger than 30 in good health and CMV-seropositive. The sample was PBMCs.

This CDR3 reads CASSYSDGVPYEQYF. The CDR3 nucleotides read TGTGCCAGCAGTTACTCAGACGGGGTCCCCTACGAGCAGTACTTC. The genes are TRBV6-5 and TRBJ2-7; weak D call: TRBD2 (5 bases). Germline-derived CDR1 and CDR2 are MNHEY and SVGAGI. The CDR3 runs 15 residues. Trimming stripped 0 bases from V and 2 bases from J, with 11 bases between.